These T cell receptor beta chains were read from a single sample in a study of spatial heterogeneity in lung cancer. From the 5' RACE reads, TCRdb called clonotypes with MiXCR, one entry per CDR3 protein. The sample holds some 120,000 distinct CDR3 sequences, 10% to 15% seen once. Sequences were derived from PBMCs, sampled at follow-up. These receptors were taken from a male donor with early-stage non-small cell lung cancer. CDR3s include the opening cysteine and the closing phenylalanine or tryptophan. Fields, in order: J gene, D gene, V gene, clone size, CDR3 protein, CDR3 DNA. A D gene is named only where the DNA matches it firmly. The listing skips clone size in some rows; elsewhere it reads once, few, many or a size class.

j_call: TRBJ1-4; d_call: NA; v_call: TRBV7-8; clone_size: few; cdr3_aa: CASSLDRSEKLFF; cdr3_nt: TGTGCCAGCAGCCTTGACAGGAGCGAAAAACTGTTTTTT
j_call: TRBJ2-3; d_call: NA; v_call: TRBV27; clone_size: NA; cdr3_aa: CASSRTTLVADTQYF; cdr3_nt: TGTGCCAGCAGTCGTACTACCCTGGTAGCAGATACGCAGTATTTT
j_call: TRBJ2-3; d_call: NA; v_call: TRBV14; clone_size: NA; cdr3_aa: CASSRRIPSTDTQYF; cdr3_nt: TGTGCCAGCAGCCGCCGGATCCCGAGCACAGATACGCAGTATTTT
j_call: TRBJ2-1; d_call: NA; v_call: TRBV5-1; clone_size: NA; cdr3_aa: CASSLEPINNEQFF; cdr3_nt: TGCGCCAGCAGCTTGGAACCTATTAACAATGAGCAGTTCTTC
j_call: TRBJ1-1; d_call: NA; v_call: TRBV20-1; clone_size: NA; cdr3_aa: CSASRAGTMNTEAFF; cdr3_nt: TGCAGTGCTAGCCGGGCAGGAACAATGAACACTGAAGCTTTCTTT
j_call: TRBJ2-2; d_call: NA; v_call: TRBV11-1; clone_size: few; cdr3_aa: CASSSQRTGELFF; cdr3_nt: TGTGCCAGCAGCTCCCAGAGAACCGGGGAGCTGTTTTTT
j_call: TRBJ2-3; d_call: NA; v_call: TRBV15; clone_size: few; cdr3_aa: CATSRGPDTQYF; cdr3_nt: TGTGCCACCAGCAGAGGACCAGATACGCAGTATTTT
j_call: TRBJ2-2; d_call: TRBD1; v_call: TRBV4-1; clone_size: NA; cdr3_aa: CASSQDWVRGQSGELFF; cdr3_nt: TGCGCCAGCAGCCAAGATTGGGTCAGGGGGCAGTCCGGGGAGCTGTTTTTT
j_call: TRBJ2-1; d_call: NA; v_call: TRBV7-9; clone_size: NA; cdr3_aa: CASSLQNNEQFF; cdr3_nt: TGTGCCAGCAGCTTACAGAACAATGAGCAGTTCTTC
j_call: TRBJ2-3; d_call: TRBD2; v_call: TRBV19; clone_size: many; cdr3_aa: CASSTSGSTDTQYF; cdr3_nt: TGTGCCAGCTCGACTAGCGGAAGCACAGATACGCAGTATTTT
j_call: TRBJ1-1; d_call: NA; v_call: TRBV4-1; clone_size: many; cdr3_aa: CASSQDRRGGTEAFF; cdr3_nt: TGCGCCAGCAGCCAAGATCGGCGGGGGGGGACTGAAGCTTTCTTT
j_call: TRBJ2-7; d_call: TRBD2; v_call: TRBV7-2; clone_size: many; cdr3_aa: CASSKSSGVSYEQYF; cdr3_nt: TGTGCCAGCAGCAAGTCTAGCGGGGTCTCCTACGAGCAGTACTTC
j_call: TRBJ1-5; d_call: NA; v_call: TRBV9; clone_size: many; cdr3_aa: CASSVNPQQPQHF; cdr3_nt: TGTGCCAGCAGCGTAAACCCTCAACAGCCCCAGCATTTT
j_call: TRBJ1-1; d_call: TRBD1; v_call: TRBV10-1; clone_size: few; cdr3_aa: CASRMGQGTEAFF; cdr3_nt: TGCGCCAGCAGGATGGGACAGGGGACTGAAGCTTTCTTT
j_call: TRBJ2-7; d_call: NA; v_call: TRBV29-1; clone_size: many; cdr3_aa: CSVGAGDSYEQYF; cdr3_nt: TGCAGCGTTGGGGCCGGTGACTCCTACGAGCAGTACTTC
j_call: TRBJ1-5; d_call: NA; v_call: TRBV24-1; clone_size: many; cdr3_aa: CATSRAGDNQPQHF; cdr3_nt: TGTGCCACCAGCAGGGCAGGGGACAATCAGCCCCAGCATTTT
j_call: TRBJ1-2; d_call: NA; v_call: TRBV5-1; clone_size: many; cdr3_aa: CASSSGDANYGYTF; cdr3_nt: TGCGCCAGCAGCAGCGGGGACGCGAACTATGGCTACACCTTC
j_call: TRBJ2-2; d_call: NA; v_call: TRBV20-1; clone_size: NA; cdr3_aa: CSARYGSKNAGELFF; cdr3_nt: TGCAGTGCTAGATACGGGTCTAAGAACGCCGGGGAGCTGTTTTTT
j_call: TRBJ2-1; d_call: NA; v_call: TRBV11-1; clone_size: NA; cdr3_aa: CASSHGQKQFF; cdr3_nt: TGTGCCAGCAGTCACGGACAGAAGCAGTTCTTC
j_call: TRBJ2-3; d_call: TRBD1; v_call: TRBV28; clone_size: NA; cdr3_aa: CASSLWGQGTDTQYF; cdr3_nt: TGTGCCAGCAGTCTTTGGGGACAGGGAACAGATACGCAGTATTTT
j_call: TRBJ1-2; d_call: NA; v_call: TRBV30; clone_size: NA; cdr3_aa: CAWMDKYGYTF; cdr3_nt: TGTGCCTGGATGGATAAGTATGGCTACACCTTC
j_call: TRBJ2-5; d_call: TRBD1; v_call: TRBV12-3/TRBV12-4; clone_size: few; cdr3_aa: CASSFGTGQGTQYF; cdr3_nt: TGTGCCAGCAGTTTTGGGACAGGCCAAGGGACCCAGTACTTC
j_call: TRBJ2-7; d_call: NA; v_call: TRBV30; clone_size: NA; cdr3_aa: CAWSKGGFSYEQYF; cdr3_nt: TGTGCCTGGAGTAAGGGTGGATTTTCCTACGAGCAGTACTTC
j_call: TRBJ2-7; d_call: NA; v_call: TRBV29-1; clone_size: many; cdr3_aa: CSVGRFPEQYF; cdr3_nt: TGCAGCGTTGGTCGTTTTCCCGAGCAGTACTTC
j_call: TRBJ1-4; d_call: NA; v_call: TRBV20-1; clone_size: NA; cdr3_aa: CSARRGASNEKLFF; cdr3_nt: TGCAGTGCTAGGAGGGGGGCTTCTAATGAAAAACTGTTTTTT
j_call: TRBJ2-7; d_call: TRBD1; v_call: TRBV28; clone_size: NA; cdr3_aa: CASRSARDRVSYEQYF; cdr3_nt: TGTGCCAGCAGATCTGCCCGGGACAGGGTATCATACGAGCAGTACTTC
j_call: TRBJ2-1; d_call: NA; v_call: TRBV5-6; clone_size: few; cdr3_aa: CASSLALDTRFF; cdr3_nt: TGTGCCAGCAGCTTGGCGTTGGACACCCGGTTCTTC
j_call: TRBJ2-1; d_call: NA; v_call: TRBV4-3; clone_size: NA; cdr3_aa: CASSLQGGAFNEQFF; cdr3_nt: TGCGCCAGCAGCCTTCAAGGGGGGGCTTTCAATGAGCAGTTCTTC
j_call: TRBJ2-3; d_call: TRBD1; v_call: TRBV4-1; clone_size: few; cdr3_aa: CASSQGRDRRADTQYF; cdr3_nt: TGCGCCAGCAGCCAAGGTCGGGACAGGCGAGCGGATACGCAGTATTTT
j_call: TRBJ1-5; d_call: TRBD1; v_call: TRBV23-1; clone_size: few; cdr3_aa: CASSGQGHNQPQHF; cdr3_nt: TGCGCCAGCAGTGGACAGGGGCACAATCAGCCCCAGCATTTT
j_call: TRBJ2-7; d_call: TRBD1; v_call: TRBV5-1; clone_size: NA; cdr3_aa: CASRSGTGGGEQYF; cdr3_nt: TGCGCCAGCAGATCCGGGACAGGGGGCGGCGAGCAGTACTTC
j_call: TRBJ1-6; d_call: NA; v_call: TRBV3-1; clone_size: few; cdr3_aa: CASSQDLRGLGSPLHF; cdr3_nt: TGTGCCAGCAGCCAAGATTTGCGGGGATTGGGTTCACCCCTCCACTTT
j_call: TRBJ1-5; d_call: NA; v_call: TRBV3-1; clone_size: few; cdr3_aa: CASSQDRVYGPQHF; cdr3_nt: TGTGCCAGCAGCCAAGACAGGGTTTATGGGCCCCAGCATTTT
j_call: TRBJ1-5; d_call: NA; v_call: TRBV18; clone_size: NA; cdr3_aa: CASSPPQGDNQPQHF; cdr3_nt: TGTGCCAGCTCACCACCGCAGGGAGACAATCAGCCCCAGCATTTT
j_call: TRBJ1-5; d_call: NA; v_call: TRBV12-3/TRBV12-4; clone_size: few; cdr3_aa: CASSFSGRDNQPQHF; cdr3_nt: TGTGCCAGCAGTTTTTCGGGGAGGGACAATCAGCCCCAGCATTTT
j_call: TRBJ2-6; d_call: NA; v_call: TRBV28; clone_size: few; cdr3_aa: CASSYRPGANVLTF; cdr3_nt: TGTGCCAGCAGCTACAGGCCTGGGGCCAACGTCCTGACTTTC
j_call: TRBJ1-5; d_call: TRBD1; v_call: TRBV11-2; clone_size: NA; cdr3_aa: CASSLDQGGQDPYSNQPQHF; cdr3_nt: TGTGCCAGCAGCTTAGATCAGGGGGGACAGGACCCTTATAGCAATCAGCCCCAGCATTTT
j_call: TRBJ2-7; d_call: TRBD1; v_call: TRBV6-2/TRBV6-3; clone_size: NA; cdr3_aa: CASNDRAGEQYF; cdr3_nt: TGTGCCAGCAACGACAGGGCAGGCGAGCAGTACTTC
j_call: TRBJ2-1; d_call: NA; v_call: TRBV11-3; clone_size: NA; cdr3_aa: CASSLDHNEQFF; cdr3_nt: TGTGCCAGCAGCTTAGATCACAATGAGCAGTTCTTC
j_call: TRBJ1-2; d_call: NA; v_call: TRBV12-3/TRBV12-4; clone_size: few; cdr3_aa: CASFRVGGYTF; cdr3_nt: TGTGCCAGCTTCAGGGTTGGGGGCTACACCTTC
j_call: TRBJ2-3; d_call: NA; v_call: TRBV21-1; clone_size: NA; cdr3_aa: CASSKSRGGSTDTQYF; cdr3_nt: TGTGCCAGCAGCAAATCGAGGGGGGGCAGCACAGATACGCAGTATTTT
j_call: TRBJ1-6; d_call: NA; v_call: TRBV29-1; clone_size: many; cdr3_aa: CSVGDGSYNSPLHF; cdr3_nt: TGCAGCGTGGGGGACGGCTCCTATAATTCACCCCTCCACTTT
j_call: TRBJ1-1; d_call: TRBD1; v_call: TRBV27; clone_size: NA; cdr3_aa: CASSTGQGWPEAFF; cdr3_nt: TGTGCCAGCAGTACGGGACAGGGGTGGCCTGAAGCTTTCTTT
j_call: TRBJ2-7; d_call: TRBD1; v_call: TRBV29-1; clone_size: few; cdr3_aa: CSVRQGTTGQYF; cdr3_nt: TGCAGCGTGCGACAGGGTACGACAGGGCAGTACTTC
j_call: TRBJ2-7; d_call: TRBD1; v_call: TRBV28; clone_size: few; cdr3_aa: CASSTPGQGDYEQYF; cdr3_nt: TGTGCCAGCAGTACCCCGGGACAGGGGGACTACGAGCAGTACTTC
j_call: TRBJ2-7; d_call: NA; v_call: TRBV18; clone_size: few; cdr3_aa: CASSPKDEQYF; cdr3_nt: TGTGCCAGCTCACCAAAAGACGAGCAGTACTTC
j_call: TRBJ2-7; d_call: NA; v_call: TRBV5-5; clone_size: many; cdr3_aa: CASSLGGVSYEQYF; cdr3_nt: TGTGCCAGCAGTCTAGGAGGGGTATCCTACGAGCAGTACTTC
j_call: TRBJ1-1; d_call: NA; v_call: TRBV4-1; clone_size: NA; cdr3_aa: CASSQVPTPKNTEAFF; cdr3_nt: TGCGCCAGCAGCCAAGTCCCGACACCTAAGAACACTGAAGCTTTCTTT
j_call: TRBJ2-7; d_call: NA; v_call: TRBV7-9; clone_size: many; cdr3_aa: CASSQGWWSYEQYF; cdr3_nt: TGTGCCAGCAGCCAGGGGTGGTGGTCCTACGAGCAGTACTTC
j_call: TRBJ1-2; d_call: NA; v_call: TRBV24-1; clone_size: NA; cdr3_aa: CATSDNTNYGYTF; cdr3_nt: TGTGCCACCAGTGATAACACTAACTATGGCTACACCTTC
j_call: TRBJ2-3; d_call: NA; v_call: TRBV5-6; clone_size: many; cdr3_aa: CASSTADFTDTQYF; cdr3_nt: TGTGCCAGCTCCACAGCCGACTTCACAGATACGCAGTATTTT